This TCR beta chain originates from a study of metastatic and nonmetastatic thyroid tumors. The CDR3 has 14 amino acids. V gave up 10 bases and J gave up 2 bases; unmatched junction bases: 8. In germline, CDR1 is MNHNS, CDR2 SASEGT. No patient received treatment before thyroid surgery. Relative to its sample, this clone is medium-sized. The same CDR3 arises from other DNA sequences in this sample as well. TCRdb reassembled clones from the PCR reads with MiXCR. The sample has roughly 9,700 clones; about 30% are singletons. The material sequenced was tumor tissue. The chain recombines TRBV6-1 with TRBJ1-5; 7 bases align to TRBD1. This TCR came from a female donor with papillary thyroid cancer or a benign thyroid nodule (not recorded which). Some clones in this sample may be carry-over from other donors' samples. The CDR3 sequence: CANRGRGGNQPQHF. DNA for the CDR3: TGTGCCAACAGAGGCAGGGGGGGCAATCAGCCCCAGCATTTT.